This T cell receptor (beta chain) emerged from a study of shared clonotypes between healthy human individuals. This CDR3 has 13 amino acids. Trimming pared 0 bases from V and 7 bases from J, leaving 9 bases between. Germline values: CDR1 SGHTA, CDR2 FQGNSA. Method: immunoSEQ multiplex PCR; TCRdb's copy keeps in-frame clones and lacks some. The sample gives approximately 1.5 million clones, around 98% of which show up once; less than 0.55% is in the top ten. This receptor was taken from a man younger than 45 in good health. The material sequenced was naive CD4+ T cells sorted from blood. The sample's subset: CD45RA+ positively selected. V gene TRBV7-2 combines with J gene TRBJ1-1; D not resolved. This CDR3 reads CASSLAKHSEAFF. The CDR3 DNA follows: TGTGCCAGCAGCTTAGCCAAACATAGTGAAGCTTTCTTT. Full variable domain (missing parts from reference TRBV7-2 and TRBJ1-1): GAGVSQSPSNKVTEKGKDVELRCDPISGHTALYWYRQSLGQGLEFLIYFQGNSAPDKSGLPSDRFSAERTGGSVSTLTIQRTQQEDSAVYLCASSLAKHSEAFFGQGTRLTVV.